These 2 T cell receptor beta chains share one sample of origin, sequenced in a study of early T cells in non-severe SARS-CoV-2 infection. TCRdb re-called the 5' RACE reads with MiXCR, one entry per CDR3 protein. The sample has some 77,000 distinct CDR3 sequences; more than 10% are singletons. The material was whole blood, obtained at baseline. These receptors were obtained from an adult who was a healthcare worker with PCR-confirmed SARS-CoV-2 infection or an uninfected control (not recorded which). The donor label of this sample is uncertain.

The chain combines TRBV7-3 with TRBJ2-2, with unresolved D. Trimming removed 0 bases at V and 7 bases at J, with 6 bases between. The CDR3 totals 13 residues. CDR1 and CDR2 from the germline V gene are SGHTA and FQGTGA. CDR3 protein: CASSLTRSGELFF. The CDR3 DNA follows: TGTGCCAGCAGCTTAACGAGGAGCGGGGAGCTGTTTTTT.

This clonotype was detected many times. This chain uses TRBV6-5 with TRBJ2-7, with a possible D match to TRBD2 (5 bases). This CDR3 is 12 amino acids long. Germline V lookup: CDR1 MNHEY, CDR2 SVGAGI. V was trimmed by 8 bases and J by 0 bases, leaving 8 bases between them. This CDR3 is CASGSYSYEQYF. The CDR3 DNA reads as TGTGCCAGCGGGAGCTACTCCTACGAGCAGTACTTC.